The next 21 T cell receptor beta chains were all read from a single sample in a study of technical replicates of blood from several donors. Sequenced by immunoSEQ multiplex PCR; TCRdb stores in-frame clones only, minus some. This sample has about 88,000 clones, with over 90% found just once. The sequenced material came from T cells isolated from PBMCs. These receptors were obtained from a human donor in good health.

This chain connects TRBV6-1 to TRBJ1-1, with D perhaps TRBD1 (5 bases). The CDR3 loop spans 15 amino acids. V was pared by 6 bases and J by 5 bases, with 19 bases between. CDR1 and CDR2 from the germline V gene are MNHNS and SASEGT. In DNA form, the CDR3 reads TGTGCCAGCAGCCGGGACTCCTACTTGAGGACTGAAGCTTTCTTT. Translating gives CASSRDSYLRTEAFF.

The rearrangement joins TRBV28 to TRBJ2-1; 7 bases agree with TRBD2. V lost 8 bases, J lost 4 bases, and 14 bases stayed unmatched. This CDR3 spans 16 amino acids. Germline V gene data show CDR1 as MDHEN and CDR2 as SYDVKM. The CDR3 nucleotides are TGTGCCAGCCAACGGGGGGAACTAGCGTCTTACAATGAGCAGTTCTTC. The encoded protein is CASQRGELASYNEQFF.

The CDR3: CASSLDPGRMNTEAFF. For the CDR3, the DNA is TGTGCCAGCAGCTTAGATCCGGGTCGAATGAACACTGAAGCTTTCTTT. The genes are TRBV11-3 and TRBJ1-1; D not certain. The CDR3 runs 16 residues. The germline CDR1 and CDR2 sequences are SGHNT and YENEEA. The V and J ends lost 0 bases and 0 bases respectively, with 11 bases between them.

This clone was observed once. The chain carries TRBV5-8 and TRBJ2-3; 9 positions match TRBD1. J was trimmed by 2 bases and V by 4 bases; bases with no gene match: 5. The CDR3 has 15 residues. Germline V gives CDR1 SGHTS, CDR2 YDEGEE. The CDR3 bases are TGTGCCAGCAGCCCCGGGACAGGGACCACAGATACGCAGTATTTT. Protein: CASSPGTGTTDTQYF.

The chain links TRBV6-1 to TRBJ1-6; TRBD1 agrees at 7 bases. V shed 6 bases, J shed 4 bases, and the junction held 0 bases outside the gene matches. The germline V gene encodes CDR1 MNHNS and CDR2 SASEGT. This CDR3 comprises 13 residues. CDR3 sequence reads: CASRGQYNSPLHF. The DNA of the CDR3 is TGTGCCAGCAGGGGACAGTATAATTCACCCCTCCACTTT.

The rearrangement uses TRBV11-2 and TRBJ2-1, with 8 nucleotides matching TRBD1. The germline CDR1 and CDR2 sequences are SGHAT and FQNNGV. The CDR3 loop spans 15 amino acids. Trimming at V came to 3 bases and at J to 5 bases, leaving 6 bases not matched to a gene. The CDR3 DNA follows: TGTGCCAGCAGCTTGACAGGGGAGTTCCACAATGAGCAGTTCTTC. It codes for CASSLTGEFHNEQFF.

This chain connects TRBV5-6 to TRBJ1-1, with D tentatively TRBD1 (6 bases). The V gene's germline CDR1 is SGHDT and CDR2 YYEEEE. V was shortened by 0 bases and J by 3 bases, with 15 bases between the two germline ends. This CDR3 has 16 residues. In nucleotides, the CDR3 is TGTGCCAGCAGCTTGGCTTTGGTCAGGGGAGACACTGAAGCTTTCTTT. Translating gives CASSLALVRGDTEAFF.

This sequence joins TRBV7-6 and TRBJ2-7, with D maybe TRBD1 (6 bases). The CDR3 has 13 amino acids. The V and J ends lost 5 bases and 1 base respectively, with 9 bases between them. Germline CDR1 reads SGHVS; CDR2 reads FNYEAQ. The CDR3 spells CASSQDRSYEQYF. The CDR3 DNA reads TGTGCCAGCAGCCAGGACAGATCCTACGAGCAGTACTTC.

The chain's CDR3 is CASSLTQGDTQYF. The CDR3 DNA is TGTGCCAGCAGCCTGACCCAGGGGGATACGCAGTATTTT. V gene TRBV5-6 combines with J gene TRBJ2-3; perhaps TRBD1 as D (6 bases). Per the germline V gene, CDR1 is SGHDT and CDR2 is YYEEEE. The CDR3 is 13 amino acids. Trimming cost V 4 bases and J 6 bases, with 12 bases left between them.

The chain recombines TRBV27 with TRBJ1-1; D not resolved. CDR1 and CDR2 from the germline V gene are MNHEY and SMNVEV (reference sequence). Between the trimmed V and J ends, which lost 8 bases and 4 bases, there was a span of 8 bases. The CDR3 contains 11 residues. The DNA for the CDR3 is TGTGCCAGCGGGCCAGGCACTGAAGCTTTCTTT. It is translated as CASGPGTEAFF.

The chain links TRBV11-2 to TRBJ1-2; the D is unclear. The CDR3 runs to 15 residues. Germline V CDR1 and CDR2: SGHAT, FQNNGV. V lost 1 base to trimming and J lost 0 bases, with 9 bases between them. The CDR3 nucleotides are TGTGCCAGCAGCTTAGTTTCTCTTCCTAACTATGGCTACACCTTC. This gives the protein CASSLVSLPNYGYTF.

CDR3 in amino acids: CASSDIGASGRAGDTQYF. In DNA, the CDR3 is TGTGCCAGCAGTGACATCGGGGCTAGCGGGAGGGCCGGAGATACGCAGTATTTT. This chain uses TRBV6-4 with TRBJ2-3; 12 bases fit TRBD2. The V gene end was trimmed by 2 bases and the J gene end by 5 bases; junction bases not matched to a gene: 11. This CDR3 contains 18 residues. CDR1 MRHNA and CDR2 SNTAGT come from the germline V gene.

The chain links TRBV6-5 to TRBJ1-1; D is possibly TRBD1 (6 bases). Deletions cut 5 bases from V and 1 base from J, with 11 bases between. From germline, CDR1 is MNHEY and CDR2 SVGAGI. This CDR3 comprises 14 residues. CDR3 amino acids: CASSLGQSNTEAFF. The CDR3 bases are TGTGCCAGCAGTCTCGGACAGTCGAACACTGAAGCTTTCTTT.

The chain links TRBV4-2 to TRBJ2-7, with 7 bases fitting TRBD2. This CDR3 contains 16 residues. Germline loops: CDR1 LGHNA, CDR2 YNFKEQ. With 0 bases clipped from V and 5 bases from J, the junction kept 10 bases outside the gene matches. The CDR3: CASSQDGGGGRDEQYF. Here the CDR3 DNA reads TGTGCCAGCAGCCAAGATGGTGGCGGGGGAAGAGACGAGCAGTACTTC.

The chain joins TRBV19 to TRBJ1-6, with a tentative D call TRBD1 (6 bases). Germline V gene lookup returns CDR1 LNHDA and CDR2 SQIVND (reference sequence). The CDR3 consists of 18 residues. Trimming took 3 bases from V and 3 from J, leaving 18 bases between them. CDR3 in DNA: TGTGCCAGTAGTATGGCCAGGGGCAACCCTTTCTATAATTCACCCCTCCACTTT. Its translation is CASSMARGNPFYNSPLHF.

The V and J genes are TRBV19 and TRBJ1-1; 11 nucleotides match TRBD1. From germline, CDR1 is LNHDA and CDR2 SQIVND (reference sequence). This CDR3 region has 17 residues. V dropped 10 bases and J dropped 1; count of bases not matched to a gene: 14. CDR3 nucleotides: TGTGCCATCACATCGGCGGACAGGGGGCTTTCGAACACTGAAGCTTTCTTT. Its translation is CAITSADRGLSNTEAFF. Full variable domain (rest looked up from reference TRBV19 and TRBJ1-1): DGGITQSPKYLFRKEGQNVTLSCEQNLNHDAMYWYRQDPGQGLRLIYYSQIVNDFQKGDIAEGYSVSREKKESFPLTVTSAQKNPTAFYLCAITSADRGLSNTEAFFGQGTRLTVV.

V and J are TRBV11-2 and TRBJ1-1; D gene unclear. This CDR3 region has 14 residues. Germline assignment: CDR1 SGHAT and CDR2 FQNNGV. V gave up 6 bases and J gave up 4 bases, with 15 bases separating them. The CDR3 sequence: CASRGEGSGTEAFF. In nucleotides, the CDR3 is TGTGCCAGCAGGGGAGAAGGGTCCGGCACTGAAGCTTTCTTT. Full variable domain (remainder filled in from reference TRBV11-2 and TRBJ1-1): EAGVAQSPRYKIIEKRQSVAFWCNPISGHATLYWYQQILGQGPKLLIQFQNNGVVDDSQLPKDRFSAERLKGVDSTLKIQPAKLEDSAVYLCASRGEGSGTEAFFGQGTRLTVV.

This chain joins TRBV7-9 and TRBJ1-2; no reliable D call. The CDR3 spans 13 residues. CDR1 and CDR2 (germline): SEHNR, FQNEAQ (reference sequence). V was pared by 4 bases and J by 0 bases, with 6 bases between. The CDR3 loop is CASSSESNYGYTF. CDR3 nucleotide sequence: TGTGCCAGCAGCTCCGAGTCTAACTATGGCTACACCTTC. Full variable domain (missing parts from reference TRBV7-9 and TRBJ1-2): DTGVSQNPRHKITKRGQNVTFRCDPISEHNRLYWYRQTLGQGPEFLTYFQNEAQLEKSRLLSDRFSAERPKGSFSTLEIQRTEQGDSAMYLCASSSESNYGYTFGSGTRLTVV.

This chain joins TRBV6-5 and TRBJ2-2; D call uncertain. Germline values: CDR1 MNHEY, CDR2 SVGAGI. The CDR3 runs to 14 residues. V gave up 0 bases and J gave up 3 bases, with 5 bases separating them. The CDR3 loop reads CASSYSSDTGELFF. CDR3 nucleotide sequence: TGTGCCAGCAGTTACTCCAGTGACACCGGGGAGCTGTTTTTT.

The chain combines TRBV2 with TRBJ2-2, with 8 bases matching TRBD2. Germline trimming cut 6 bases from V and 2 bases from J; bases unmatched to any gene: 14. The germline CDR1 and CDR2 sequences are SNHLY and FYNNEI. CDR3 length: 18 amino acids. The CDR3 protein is CASRGGSGGLANTGELFF. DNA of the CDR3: TGTGCCAGCAGGGGGGGAAGCGGGGGCCTCGCCAACACCGGGGAGCTGTTTTTT.

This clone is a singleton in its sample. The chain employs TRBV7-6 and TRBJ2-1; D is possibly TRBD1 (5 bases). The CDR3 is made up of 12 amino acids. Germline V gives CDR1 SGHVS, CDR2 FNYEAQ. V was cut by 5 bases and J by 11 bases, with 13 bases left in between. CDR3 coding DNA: TGTGCCAGCAGCCACCGACAGTATAAGCAGTTCTTC. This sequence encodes CASSHRQYKQFF.